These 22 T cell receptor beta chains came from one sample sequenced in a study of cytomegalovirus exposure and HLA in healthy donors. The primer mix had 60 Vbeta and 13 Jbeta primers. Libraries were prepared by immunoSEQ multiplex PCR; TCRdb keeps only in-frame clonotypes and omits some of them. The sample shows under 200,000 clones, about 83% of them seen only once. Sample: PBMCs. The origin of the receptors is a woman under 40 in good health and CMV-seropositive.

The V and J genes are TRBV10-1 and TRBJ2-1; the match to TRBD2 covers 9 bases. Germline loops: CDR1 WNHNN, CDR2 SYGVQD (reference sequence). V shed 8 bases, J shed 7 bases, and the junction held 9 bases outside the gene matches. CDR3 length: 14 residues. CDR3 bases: TGCGCCAGCGGGTCCGGGACTAGCAGAAATGAGCAGTTCTTC. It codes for CASGSGTSRNEQFF.

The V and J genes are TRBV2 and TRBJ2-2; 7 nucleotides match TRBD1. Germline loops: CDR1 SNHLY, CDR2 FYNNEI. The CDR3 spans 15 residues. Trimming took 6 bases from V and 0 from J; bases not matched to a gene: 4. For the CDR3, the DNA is TGTGCCAGCAGGGCCGGGACAGCGAACACCGGGGAGCTGTTTTTT. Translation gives CASRAGTANTGELFF.

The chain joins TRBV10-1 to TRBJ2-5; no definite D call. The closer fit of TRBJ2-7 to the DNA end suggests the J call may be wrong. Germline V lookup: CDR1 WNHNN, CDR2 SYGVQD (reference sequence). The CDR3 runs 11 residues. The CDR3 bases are TGCGCCAGCAGTGATCACTACGAGCAGTACTTC. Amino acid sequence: CASSDHYEQYF.

The DNA of the CDR3 is TGTGCCATCTTAGCGGGAGTGGCAGATACGCAGTATTTT. Amino acid sequence: CAILAGVADTQYF. The chain couples TRBV28 to TRBJ2-3, with 9 positions matching TRBD2. Germline V gene data show CDR1 as MDHEN and CDR2 as SYDVKM. V gave up 10 bases and J gave up 4 bases; unmatched junction bases: 6. CDR3 length: 13 amino acids.

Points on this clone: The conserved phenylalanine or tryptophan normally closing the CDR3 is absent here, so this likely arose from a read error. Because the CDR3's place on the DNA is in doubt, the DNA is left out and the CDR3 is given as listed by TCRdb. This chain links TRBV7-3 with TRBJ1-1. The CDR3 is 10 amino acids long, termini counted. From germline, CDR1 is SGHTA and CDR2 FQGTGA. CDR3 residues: CASSFVPVPR.

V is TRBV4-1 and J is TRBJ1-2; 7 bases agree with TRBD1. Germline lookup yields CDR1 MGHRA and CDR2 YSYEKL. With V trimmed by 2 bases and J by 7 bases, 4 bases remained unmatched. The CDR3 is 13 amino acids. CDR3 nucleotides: TGCGCCAGCAGCCAACAGGGGGTTGGTGGCTACACCTTC. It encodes CASSQQGVGGYTF.

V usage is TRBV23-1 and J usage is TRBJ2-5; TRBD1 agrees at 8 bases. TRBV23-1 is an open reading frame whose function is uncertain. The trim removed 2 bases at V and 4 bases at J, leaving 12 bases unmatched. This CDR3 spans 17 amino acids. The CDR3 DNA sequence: TGCGCCAGCAGTCAAAGGGGGGACAGGACCGAAGCAGAGACCCAGTACTTC. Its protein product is CASSQRGDRTEAETQYF.

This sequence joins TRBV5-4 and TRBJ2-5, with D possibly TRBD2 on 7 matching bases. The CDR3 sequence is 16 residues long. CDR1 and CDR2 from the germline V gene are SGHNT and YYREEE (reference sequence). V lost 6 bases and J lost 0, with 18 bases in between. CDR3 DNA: TGTGCCAGCACCTGGGGGGGGCCCCGGTACCAAGAGACCCAGTACTTC. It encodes CASTWGGPRYQETQYF. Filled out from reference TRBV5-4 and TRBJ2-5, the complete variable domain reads ETGVTQSPTHLIKTRGQQVTLRCSSQSGHNTVSWYQQALGQGPQFIFQYYREEENGRGNFPPRFSGLQFPNYSSELNVNALELDDSALYLCASTWGGPRYQETQYFGPGTRLLVL.

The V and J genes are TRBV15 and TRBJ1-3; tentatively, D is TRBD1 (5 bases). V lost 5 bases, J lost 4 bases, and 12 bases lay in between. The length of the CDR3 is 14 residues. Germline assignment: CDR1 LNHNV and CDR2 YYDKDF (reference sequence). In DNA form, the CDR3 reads TGTGCCACCAGCGGGGGGGTCCGAGGAAACACCATATATTTT. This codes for CATSGGVRGNTIYF.

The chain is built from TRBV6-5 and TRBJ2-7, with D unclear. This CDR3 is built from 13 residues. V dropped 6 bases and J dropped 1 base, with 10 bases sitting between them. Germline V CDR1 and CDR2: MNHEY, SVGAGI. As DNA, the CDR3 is TGTGCCAGCAGCAGAATCAATTCCTACGAGCAGTACTTC. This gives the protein CASSRINSYEQYF.

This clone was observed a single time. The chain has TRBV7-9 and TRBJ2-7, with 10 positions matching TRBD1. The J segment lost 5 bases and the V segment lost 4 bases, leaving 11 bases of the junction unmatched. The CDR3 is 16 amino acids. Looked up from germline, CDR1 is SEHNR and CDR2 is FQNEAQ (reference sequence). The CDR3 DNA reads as TGTGCCAGCAGCTCAACCAGACAGGGGGCTGTCGACGAGCAGTACTTC. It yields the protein CASSSTRQGAVDEQYF.

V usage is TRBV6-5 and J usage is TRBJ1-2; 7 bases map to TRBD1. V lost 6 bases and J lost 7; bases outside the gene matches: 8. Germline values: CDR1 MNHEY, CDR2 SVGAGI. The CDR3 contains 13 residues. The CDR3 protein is CASRNRGSIGYTF. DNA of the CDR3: TGTGCCAGCAGGAACAGGGGTTCCATTGGCTACACCTTC.

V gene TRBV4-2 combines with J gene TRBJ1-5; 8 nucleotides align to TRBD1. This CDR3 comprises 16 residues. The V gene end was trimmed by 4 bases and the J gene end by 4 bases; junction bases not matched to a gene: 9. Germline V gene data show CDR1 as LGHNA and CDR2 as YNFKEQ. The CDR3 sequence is CASSLKRQGSNQPQHF. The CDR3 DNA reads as TGTGCCAGCAGCCTAAAAAGACAGGGGAGTAATCAGCCCCAGCATTTT.

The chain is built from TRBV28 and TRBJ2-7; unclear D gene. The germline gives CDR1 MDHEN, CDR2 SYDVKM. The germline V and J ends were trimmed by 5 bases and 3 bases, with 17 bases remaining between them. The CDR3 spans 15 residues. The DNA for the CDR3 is TGTGCCAGCAGTCCCCTATTCGAGTCCGGCTACGAGCAGTACTTC. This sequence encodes CASSPLFESGYEQYF.

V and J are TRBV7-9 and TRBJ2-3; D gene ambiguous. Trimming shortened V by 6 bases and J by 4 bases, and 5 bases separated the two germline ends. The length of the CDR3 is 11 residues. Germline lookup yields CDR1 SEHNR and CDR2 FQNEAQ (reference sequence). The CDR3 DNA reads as TGTGCCAGCAGTACTGCAGATACGCAGTATTTT. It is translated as CASSTADTQYF. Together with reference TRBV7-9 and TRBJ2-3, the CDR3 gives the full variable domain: DTGVSQNPRHKITKRGQNVTFRCDPISEHNRLYWYRQTLGQGPEFLTYFQNEAQLEKSRLLSDRFSAERPKGSFSTLEIQRTEQGDSAMYLCASSTADTQYFGPGTRLTVL.

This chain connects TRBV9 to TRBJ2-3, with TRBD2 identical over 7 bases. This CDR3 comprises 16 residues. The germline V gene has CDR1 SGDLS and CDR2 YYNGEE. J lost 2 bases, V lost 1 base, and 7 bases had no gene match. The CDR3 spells CASSVIGRVYTDTQYF. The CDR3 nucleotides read TGTGCCAGCAGCGTAATAGGGAGGGTATACACAGATACGCAGTATTTT.

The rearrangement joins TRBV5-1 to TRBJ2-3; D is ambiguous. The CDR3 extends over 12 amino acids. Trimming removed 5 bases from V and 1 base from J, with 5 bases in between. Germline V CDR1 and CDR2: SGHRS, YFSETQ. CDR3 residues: CASRTGTDTQYF. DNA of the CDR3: TGCGCCAGCAGAACTGGCACAGATACGCAGTATTTT.

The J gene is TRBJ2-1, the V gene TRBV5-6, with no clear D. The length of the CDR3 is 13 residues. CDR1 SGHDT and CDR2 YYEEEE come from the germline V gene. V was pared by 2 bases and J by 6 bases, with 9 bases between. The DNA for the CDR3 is TGTGCCAGCAGCTTATCAGGATCCAATGAGCAGTTCTTC. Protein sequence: CASSLSGSNEQFF.

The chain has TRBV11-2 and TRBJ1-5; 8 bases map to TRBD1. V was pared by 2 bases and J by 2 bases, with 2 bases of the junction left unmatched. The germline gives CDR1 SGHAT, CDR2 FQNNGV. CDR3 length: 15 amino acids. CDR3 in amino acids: CASSLTGQGNQPQHF. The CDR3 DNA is TGTGCCAGCAGCTTAACGGGACAGGGCAATCAGCCCCAGCATTTT.

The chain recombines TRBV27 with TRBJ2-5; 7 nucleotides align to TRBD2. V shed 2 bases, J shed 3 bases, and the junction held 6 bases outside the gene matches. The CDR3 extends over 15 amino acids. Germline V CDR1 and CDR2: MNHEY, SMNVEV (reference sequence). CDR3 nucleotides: TGTGCCAGCAGTTTAGCGGGAGCTTGGGAAGAGACCCAGTACTTC. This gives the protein CASSLAGAWEETQYF.

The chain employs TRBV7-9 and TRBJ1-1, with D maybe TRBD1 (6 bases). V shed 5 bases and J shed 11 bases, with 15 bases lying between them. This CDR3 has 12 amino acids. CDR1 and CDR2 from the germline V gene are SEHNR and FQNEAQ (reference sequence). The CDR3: CASSQQGAWAFF. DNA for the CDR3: TGTGCCAGCAGCCAACAGGGCGCGTGGGCTTTCTTT.

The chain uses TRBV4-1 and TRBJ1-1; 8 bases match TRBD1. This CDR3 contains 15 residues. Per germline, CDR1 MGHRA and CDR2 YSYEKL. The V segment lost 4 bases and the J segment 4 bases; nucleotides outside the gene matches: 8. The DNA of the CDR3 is TGCGCCAGCAGCCGCCAGGGGGCGCGAGGCACTGAAGCTTTCTTT. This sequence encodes CASSRQGARGTEAFF.